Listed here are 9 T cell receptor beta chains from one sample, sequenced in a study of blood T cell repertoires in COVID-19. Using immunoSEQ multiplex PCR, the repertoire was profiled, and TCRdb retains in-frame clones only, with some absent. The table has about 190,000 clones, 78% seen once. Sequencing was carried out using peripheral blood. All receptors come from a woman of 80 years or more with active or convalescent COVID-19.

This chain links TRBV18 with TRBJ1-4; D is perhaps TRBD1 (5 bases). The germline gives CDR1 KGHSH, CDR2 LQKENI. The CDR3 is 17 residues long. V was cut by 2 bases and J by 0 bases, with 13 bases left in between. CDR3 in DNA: TGTGCCAGCTCACCAGACGGGGGTGGCTCAACTAATGAAAAACTGTTTTTT. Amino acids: CASSPDGGGSTNEKLFF.

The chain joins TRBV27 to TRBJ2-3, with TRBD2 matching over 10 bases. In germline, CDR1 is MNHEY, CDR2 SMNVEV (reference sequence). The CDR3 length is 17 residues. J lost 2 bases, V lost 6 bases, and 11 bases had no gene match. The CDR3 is CASRTGITSGVTDTQYF. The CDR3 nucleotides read TGTGCCAGCAGAACCGGGATCACTAGCGGGGTCACAGATACGCAGTATTTT.

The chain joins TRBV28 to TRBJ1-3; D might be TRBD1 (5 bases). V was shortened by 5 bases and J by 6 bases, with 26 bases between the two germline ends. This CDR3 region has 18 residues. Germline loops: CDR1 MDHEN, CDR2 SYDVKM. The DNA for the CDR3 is TGTGCCAGCAGTCCACCGGGCGGGGCTCGGTTGCGTCCAAACACCATATATTTT. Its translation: CASSPPGGARLRPNTIYF.

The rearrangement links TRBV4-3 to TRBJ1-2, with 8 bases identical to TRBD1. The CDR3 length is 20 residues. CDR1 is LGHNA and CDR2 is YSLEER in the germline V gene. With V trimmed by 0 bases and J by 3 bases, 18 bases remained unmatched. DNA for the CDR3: TGCGCCAGCAGCCAAGATAACCCGGGGACAGGTCGAACGCGTGACTATGGCTACACCTTC. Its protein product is CASSQDNPGTGRTRDYGYTF.

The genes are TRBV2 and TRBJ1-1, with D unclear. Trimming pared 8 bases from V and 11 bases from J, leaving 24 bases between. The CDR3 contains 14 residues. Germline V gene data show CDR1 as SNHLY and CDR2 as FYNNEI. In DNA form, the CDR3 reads TGTGCCAGCTCTAGTCAAATGGCCCTGGGTAACGCTTTCTTT. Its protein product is CASSSQMALGNAFF.

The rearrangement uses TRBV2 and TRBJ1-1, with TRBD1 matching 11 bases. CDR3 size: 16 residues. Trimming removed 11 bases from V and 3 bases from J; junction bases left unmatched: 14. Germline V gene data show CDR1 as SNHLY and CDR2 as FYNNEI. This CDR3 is CAGSGTGGFRDTEAFF. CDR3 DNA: TGTGCCGGCTCCGGGACAGGGGGTTTCCGGGACACTGAAGCTTTCTTT.

The CDR3 DNA follows: TGTGCCAGCAGTAGTGGACAGGGGGCAAAGTACGAGCAGTACTTC. Residues: CASSSGQGAKYEQYF. The chain recombines TRBV28 with TRBJ2-7; 11 positions match TRBD1. The CDR3 has 15 amino acids. Losses at the gene ends were 5 bases for V and 4 bases for J; bases not matched to a gene: 7. Looked up from germline, CDR1 is MDHEN and CDR2 is SYDVKM. Full variable domain (rest looked up from reference TRBV28 and TRBJ2-7): DVKVTQSSRYLVKRTGEKVFLECVQDMDHENMFWYRQDPGLGLRLIYFSYDVKMKEKGDIPEGYSVSREKKERFSLILESASTNQTSMYLCASSSGQGAKYEQYFGPGTRLTVT.

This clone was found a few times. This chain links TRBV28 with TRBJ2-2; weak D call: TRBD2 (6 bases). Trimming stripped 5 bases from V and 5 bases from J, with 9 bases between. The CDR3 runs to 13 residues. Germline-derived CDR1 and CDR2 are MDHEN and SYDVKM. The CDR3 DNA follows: TGTGCCAGCAGTGGAGGGTTTACCGGGGAGCTGTTTTTT. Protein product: CASSGGFTGELFF.

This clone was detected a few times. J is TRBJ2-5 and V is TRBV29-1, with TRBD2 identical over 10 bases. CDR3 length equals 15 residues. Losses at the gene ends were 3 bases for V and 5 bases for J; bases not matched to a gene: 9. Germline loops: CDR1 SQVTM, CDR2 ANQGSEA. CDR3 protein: CSVEGLAGAWETQYF. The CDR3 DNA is TGCAGCGTTGAGGGGCTAGCGGGGGCTTGGGAGACCCAGTACTTC.